These 31 T cell receptor beta chains were sequenced from one sample in a study of blood T cell repertoires in COVID-19. This table comes from immunoSEQ multiplex PCR, and its TCRdb copy is limited to in-frame clones, with some not included. The sample has around 200,000 clones; over 80% are singletons. Source material: peripheral blood. These receptor sequences come from a woman aged 25 to 45 with COVID-19, enrolled during active disease.

J is TRBJ2-3 and V is TRBV11-2; TRBD2 matches at 9 bases. The germline V gene has CDR1 SGHAT and CDR2 FQNNGV. The CDR3 is made up of 16 amino acids. Losses at the gene ends were 0 bases for V and 0 bases for J; bases not matched to a gene: 1. The CDR3: CASSLELAGSTDTQYF. In DNA, the CDR3 is TGTGCCAGCAGCTTAGAGCTAGCGGGAAGCACAGATACGCAGTATTTT.

This chain uses TRBV5-5 with TRBJ2-3, with D possibly TRBD2 on 6 matching bases. With 4 bases removed from V and 0 bases from J, the gap between germline ends came to 15 bases. The germline V gene encodes CDR1 SGHKS and CDR2 YYEKEE (reference sequence). The CDR3 length is 16 residues. This CDR3 reads CASSPYSGSSTDTQYF. In DNA form, the CDR3 reads TGTGCCAGCAGCCCTTATAGCGGTTCTAGCACAGATACGCAGTATTTT.

The chain recombines TRBV9 with TRBJ2-3, with TRBD2 identical over 10 bases. Germline CDR1 and CDR2: SGDLS and YYNGEE. The J segment lost 6 bases and the V segment lost 0 bases, leaving 10 bases of the junction unmatched. The CDR3 sequence is 17 residues long. CDR3 coding DNA: TGTGCCAGCAGCGTAGGGGTAGCTAGCGGGAGACATGATACGCAGTATTTT. Protein: CASSVGVASGRHDTQYF.

The chain links TRBV6-1 to TRBJ2-2; TRBD2 aligns across 11 bases. The CDR3 contains 17 residues. Germline V lookup: CDR1 MNHNS, CDR2 SASEGT. Losses at the gene ends were 0 bases for V and 3 bases for J; bases not matched to a gene: 3. The CDR3 DNA sequence: TGTGCCAGCAGTGAAGCGCTAGCGGGAGGTTACACCGGGGAGCTGTTTTTT. This translates into CASSEALAGGYTGELFF.

The rearrangement links TRBV29-1 to TRBJ1-2; TRBD1 matches at 8 bases. The V segment lost 7 bases and the J segment 4 bases; nucleotides outside the gene matches: 11. CDR1 is SQVTM, CDR2 ANQGSEA, per germline. The CDR3 has 14 amino acids. CDR3 loop: CSADRGSSGYGYTF. As DNA, the CDR3 is TGCAGCGCAGACAGGGGATCTTCTGGCTATGGCTACACCTTC.

V gene TRBV5-4 combines with J gene TRBJ2-3, with 10 positions matching TRBD1. This CDR3 is built from 15 residues. Germline CDR1 and CDR2: SGHNT and YYREEE (reference sequence). Trimming at V came to 1 base and at J to 4 bases, leaving 3 bases not matched to a gene. In DNA form, the CDR3 reads TGTGCCAGCAGCTTGAGACAGGGGGCCTCAGATACGCAGTATTTT. Its protein product is CASSLRQGASDTQYF.

The CDR3 DNA is TGTGCCAGCAGTCACAACAGGGGCCGGTCTACTGAAGCTTTCTTT. Its translation is CASSHNRGRSTEAFF. The chain combines TRBV7-9 with TRBJ1-1; 7 nucleotides agree with TRBD1. Germline loops: CDR1 SEHNR, CDR2 FQNEAQ (reference sequence). The trim removed 6 bases at V and 5 bases at J, leaving 12 bases unmatched. The CDR3 totals 15 residues. Full variable domain (missing parts from reference TRBV7-9 and TRBJ1-1): DTGVSQNPRHKITKRGQNVTFRCDPISEHNRLYWYRQTLGQGPEFLTYFQNEAQLEKSRLLSDRFSAERPKGSFSTLEIQRTEQGDSAMYLCASSHNRGRSTEAFFGQGTRLTVV.

This rearrangement joins TRBV9 to TRBJ2-2; D call uncertain. V was trimmed by 0 bases and J by 5 bases, leaving 8 bases between them. The germline V gene has CDR1 SGDLS and CDR2 YYNGEE. This CDR3 has 14 amino acids. The CDR3 nucleotides are TGTGCCAGCAGCGTAGCTTCGCGGACCGGGGAGCTGTTTTTT. Amino acids: CASSVASRTGELFF.

The chain carries TRBV19 and TRBJ2-3; D is perhaps TRBD1 (5 bases). From germline, CDR1 is LNHDA and CDR2 SQIVND (reference sequence). V was cut by 4 bases and J by 6 bases, with 11 bases left in between. The CDR3 has 13 residues. The CDR3 reads CASSTAGWDTQYF. For the CDR3, the DNA is TGTGCCAGTAGTACAGCAGGGTGGGATACGCAGTATTTT.

This chain links TRBV7-2 with TRBJ2-1, with 9 positions matching TRBD1. Germline-derived CDR1 and CDR2 are SGHTA and FQGNSA. V lost 4 bases and J lost 4; bases outside the gene matches: 8. This CDR3 contains 16 residues. CDR3 in amino acids: CASSSDRGGRYNEQFF. DNA for the CDR3: TGTGCCAGCAGCTCGGACAGGGGAGGTCGATACAATGAGCAGTTCTTC.

The chain joins TRBV18 to TRBJ1-1; D is ambiguous. Germline V gene sequence: CDR1 KGHSH, CDR2 LQKENI. This CDR3 contains 13 residues. The V and J ends lost 0 bases and 1 base respectively, with 3 bases between them. CDR3 in amino acids: CASSPPRNTEAFF. CDR3 DNA sequence: TGTGCCAGCTCACCACCCAGGAACACTGAAGCTTTCTTT.

This rearrangement joins TRBV27 to TRBJ2-4; 12 bases are shared with TRBD2. The V and J ends lost 6 bases and 11 bases, in that order; junction bases with no gene match: 5. Germline CDR1 MNHEY, CDR2 SMNVEV (reference sequence). The CDR3 spans 13 residues. The CDR3 DNA is TGTGCCAGCAGCCGACTAGCGGGAGCTTTTCAGTACTTC. As protein: CASSRLAGAFQYF.

V usage is TRBV4-3 and J usage is TRBJ1-1; 7 positions agree with TRBD1. Losses at the gene ends were 4 bases for V and 5 bases for J; bases not matched to a gene: 13. Looked up from germline, CDR1 is LGHNA and CDR2 is YSLEER. There are 16 residues in the CDR3. As DNA, the CDR3 is TGCGCCAGCAGCCCGGGACAGTCAGAGGCTCAAACTGAAGCTTTCTTT. As protein: CASSPGQSEAQTEAFF.

The chain links TRBV29-1 to TRBJ1-2; no firm D call. Per germline, CDR1 SQVTM and CDR2 ANQGSEA. V was clipped by 0 bases and J by 7 bases, with 12 bases between them. The CDR3 contains 13 residues. The CDR3 DNA is TGCAGCGTTGAAGATGAAGAGCCCCGTGGCTACACCTTC. Its translation: CSVEDEEPRGYTF. Filled out from reference TRBV29-1 and TRBJ1-2, the complete variable domain reads SAVISQKPSRDICQRGTSLTIQCQVDSQVTMMFWYRQQPGQSLTLIATANQGSEATYESGFVIDKFPISRPNLTFSTLTVSNMSPEDSSIYLCSVEDEEPRGYTFGSGTRLTVV.

The chain combines TRBV10-3 with TRBJ2-5; possibly TRBD2 for D (6 bases). V gave up 3 bases and J gave up 3 bases, with 14 bases separating them. In germline, CDR1 is ENHRY, CDR2 SYGVKD. There are 15 residues in the CDR3. The CDR3 spells CAISDSGGREETQYF. DNA for the CDR3: TGTGCCATCAGTGATAGCGGAGGACGAGAAGAGACCCAGTACTTC.

V is TRBV18 and J is TRBJ1-2; unclear D gene. The germline gives CDR1 KGHSH, CDR2 LQKENI. This CDR3 is 14 amino acids long. With 1 base removed from V and 5 bases from J, the gap between germline ends came to 11 bases. The CDR3 is CASSPQEYGYGYTF. CDR3 DNA sequence: TGTGCCAGCTCACCACAAGAGTACGGGTATGGCTACACCTTC.

The chain has TRBV5-6 and TRBJ2-1; 7 bases line up with TRBD1. CDR3 length: 15 residues. The germline gives CDR1 SGHDT, CDR2 YYEEEE. Trimming at V came to 2 bases and at J to 5 bases, leaving 7 bases not matched to a gene. CDR3 sequence reads: CASSFAGTVDNEQFF. The CDR3 DNA follows: TGTGCCAGCAGCTTCGCCGGGACAGTAGACAATGAGCAGTTCTTC. Based on the CDR3 plus reference TRBV5-6 and TRBJ2-1, the full variable domain is DAGVTQSPTHLIKTRGQQVTLRCSPKSGHDTVSWYQQALGQGPQFIFQYYEEEERQRGNFPDRFSGHQFPNYSSELNVNALLLGDSALYLCASSFAGTVDNEQFFGPGTRLTVL.

This rearrangement joins TRBV3-1 (or the pseudogene TRBV3-2) to TRBJ2-1, with D possibly being TRBD1 (5 bases). With 1 base removed from V and 6 bases from J, the gap between germline ends came to 10 bases. Germline V gives CDR1 LGHDT, CDR2 YNNKEL (reference sequence). The CDR3 sequence is 14 residues long. CDR3 sequence: CASSQGRGGNEQFF. CDR3 nucleotides: TGTGCCAGCAGCCAAGGTAGGGGCGGCAATGAGCAGTTCTTC.

The chain carries TRBV5-1 and TRBJ2-2, with 10 positions matching TRBD1. V shed 4 bases, J shed 4 bases, and the junction held 7 bases outside the gene matches. This CDR3 contains 16 residues. Germline-derived CDR1 and CDR2 are SGHRS and YFSETQ. The CDR3 region is CASSTDRGLSTGELFF. DNA of the CDR3: TGCGCCAGCAGCACTGACAGGGGGCTCAGCACCGGGGAGCTGTTTTTT.

This sequence joins TRBV11-1 and TRBJ1-6; weak D call: TRBD1 (5 bases). V was shortened by 1 base and J by 4 bases, with 11 bases between the two germline ends. The length of the CDR3 is 16 residues. Germline loops: CDR1 SGHAT, CDR2 FQDESV (reference sequence). CDR3 sequence: CASSLGGGPYNSPLHF. CDR3 nucleotide sequence: TGTGCCAGCAGCTTAGGCGGGGGACCTTATAATTCACCCCTCCACTTT.

The chain uses TRBV6-5 and TRBJ1-2; the D gene is possibly TRBD1 (6 bases). Germline V gene lookup returns CDR1 MNHEY and CDR2 SVGAGI. The V end was cut by 4 bases, the J end by 8 bases, with 17 bases between. The length of the CDR3 is 14 residues. This CDR3 reads CASSFGQKYPGYTF. DNA of the CDR3: TGTGCCAGCAGTTTCGGACAGAAATACCCCGGCTACACCTTC.

This sequence joins TRBV25-1 and TRBJ1-1; no clear D gene. Trimming removed 1 base from V and 8 bases from J, with 11 bases in between. CDR1 and CDR2 from the germline V gene are MGHDK and SYGVNS. The CDR3 is 13 amino acids. CDR3 loop: CASSEFGEREAFF. For the CDR3, the DNA is TGTGCCAGCAGTGAATTTGGAGAAAGAGAAGCTTTCTTT.

This clone was observed a single time. This chain joins TRBV6-5 and TRBJ1-2; D remains unclear. CDR1 MNHEY and CDR2 SVGAGI come from the germline V gene. V was clipped by 4 bases and J by 3 bases, with 3 bases between them. The CDR3 is 11 amino acids. CDR3 nucleotide sequence: TGTGCCAGCAGTTCGGACTATGGCTACACCTTC. Encoded protein: CASSSDYGYTF.

This clone has a single count. CDR3 loop: CASTRQLNTEAFF. The CDR3 nucleotides read TGTGCCAGCACCCGACAGCTGAACACTGAAGCTTTCTTT. The chain combines TRBV28 with TRBJ1-1, with D perhaps matching TRBD1 (5 bases). The ends were cut back, 7 bases at V and 0 bases at J, with 9 bases in the middle. The CDR3 is 13 residues long. Germline V gene sequence: CDR1 MDHEN, CDR2 SYDVKM.

This clone was seen once. The CDR3 spells CASRQGSYNSPLHF. The CDR3 DNA follows: TGTGCCAGCAGGCAGGGCTCCTATAATTCACCCCTCCACTTT. The genes are TRBV7-2 and TRBJ1-6; D is possibly TRBD1 (5 bases). The CDR3 is 14 residues long. Germline loops: CDR1 SGHTA, CDR2 FQGNSA. V was trimmed by 6 bases and J by 0 bases, leaving 6 bases between them.

This chain links TRBV19 with TRBJ2-3, with TRBD2 as a possible D gene (6 bases). V shed 3 bases and J shed 0 bases, with 7 bases lying between them. In germline, CDR1 is LNHDA, CDR2 SQIVND (reference sequence). The CDR3 runs 14 residues. DNA for the CDR3: TGTGCCAGTAGTATTGCGGGGAGCACAGATACGCAGTATTTT. This gives the protein CASSIAGSTDTQYF. The variable domain in full, with the rest retrieved from reference TRBV19 and TRBJ2-3, is DGGITQSPKYLFRKEGQNVTLSCEQNLNHDAMYWYRQDPGQGLRLIYYSQIVNDFQKGDIAEGYSVSREKKESFPLTVTSAQKNPTAFYLCASSIAGSTDTQYFGPGTRLTVL.

CDR3 in amino acids: CAWTLAEGLSSYNEQFF. The CDR3 DNA reads as TGTGCCTGGACACTAGCGGAGGGCTTAAGCTCCTACAATGAGCAGTTCTTC. This chain joins TRBV30 and TRBJ2-1; 8 bases map to TRBD2. The V and J ends lost 4 bases and 0 bases, in that order; junction bases with no gene match: 11. CDR1 and CDR2 from the germline V gene are GTSNPN and SVGIG (reference sequence). The CDR3 length is 17 residues.

The genes are TRBV18 and TRBJ1-4; D is possibly TRBD1 (5 bases). Germline lookup yields CDR1 KGHSH and CDR2 LQKENI. Trimming removed 4 bases from V and 7 bases from J, with 13 bases in between. The length of the CDR3 is 14 residues. CDR3 sequence reads: CASSQGFLIEKLFF. The CDR3 DNA is TGTGCCAGCTCACAGGGGTTCCTAATTGAAAAACTGTTTTTT.

The rearrangement joins TRBV5-4 to TRBJ1-3; D not resolved. Trimming took 2 bases from V and 3 from J, leaving 6 bases between them. The germline CDR1 and CDR2 sequences are SGHNT and YYREEE (reference sequence). The CDR3 sequence is 13 residues long. CDR3: CASSLSIGNTIYF. The CDR3 DNA is TGTGCCAGCAGCTTATCCATTGGAAACACCATATATTTT.

Points on this clone: Other nucleotide sequences from this sample produce the same CDR3. The chain couples TRBV19 to TRBJ1-4; 9 nucleotides line up with TRBD1. The CDR3 length is 14 residues. From germline, CDR1 is LNHDA and CDR2 SQIVND (reference sequence). Losses at the gene ends were 3 bases for V and 7 bases for J; bases not matched to a gene: 3. The CDR3 region is CASSIRQGGEKLFF. The CDR3 DNA is TGTGCCAGTAGTATCCGACAGGGGGGTGAAAAACTGTTTTTT.

The chain recombines TRBV7-9 with TRBJ2-5, with 7 bases identical to TRBD2. CDR3 length: 15 residues. Germline assignment: CDR1 SEHNR and CDR2 FQNEAQ (reference sequence). V trimming: 3 bases; J trimming: 1 base; junction bases outside the gene matches: 5. The DNA of the CDR3 is TGTGCCAGCAGCTTCAGCGGGATTAGCCAAGAGACCCAGTACTTC. It specifies CASSFSGISQETQYF.